This TCR beta chain is from a study of PD-1 blockade in classical Hodgkin lymphoma (dated by TCRdb to 2018 to 2020). About the study as a whole: Nivolumab dosing was 3 mg/kg intravenously every 2 weeks, continuing until either disease progression or unacceptable toxicity. The study used CyTOF and TCR beta sequencing to define a peripheral blood immune signature of response to PD-1 blockade in classical Hodgkin lymphoma. Overall study outcomes, separate from this receptor: Trial patients achieving complete response had baseline diversity similar to newly diagnosed patients, whereas partial responders and progressors had significantly lower diversity. CD4+ but not CD8+ TCR diversity rose significantly by C4D1 (p=0.0027 vs p=0.16), most apparent in complete responders (p=0.02). The study was restricted to a single clinical trial cohort, and the causes of repertoire differences, possibly disease activity or prior therapy, were left undefined. Lower diversity was observed in patients in whom nivolumab was started less than 1 year after ASCT, and these patients were excluded from later analyses so that confounding by immune reconstitution would be avoided. Baseline TCR diversity was reported to be lower in newly diagnosed patients than in healthy donors and to be lower still in relapsed/refractory patients.

The sample's time point label, decoded: cycle 4 day 1 (C4D1), after more than five weeks of nivolumab. Every trial patient had relapsed following autologous stem cell transplantation, and prior brentuximab vedotin exposure was what differed among cohorts A, B and C. The trial cohort comprised 60 or so patients with relapsed/refractory classical Hodgkin lymphoma whose best overall responses were complete response, partial response or progressive disease. Trial patients were treated with single-agent nivolumab in the multi-cohort phase II CheckMate 205 trial. Best overall response was determined by an independent review committee according to the 2007 International Working Group response criteria. PBMCs from the trial were collected at three points: immediately before nivolumab initiation (C1D1), and during therapy at cycle 2 day 1 and cycle 4 day 1. Peripheral blood was collected in 8 mL Vacutainer Cell Preparation Tubes, from which PBMCs were isolated by centrifugation and then cryopreserved.

This clone showed up just a few times. Its antigen has not been determined. No base qualities exist here, and no much larger clone lies one base off it. The Qiagen DNeasy kit was used to extract genomic DNA both from unsorted PBMCs and from the negatively selected CD4+ and CD8+ fractions. TCR beta CDR3 regions were amplified by immunoSEQ multiplex PCR using primers annealing to V and J segments. Amplification bias was minimized using a synthetic immune receptor repertoire, and residual bias was removed computationally after sequencing. The study's own analysis went as follows. Custom Python scripts were used to quantify repertoire diversity as the Shannon entropy index. The unsorted, CD4+ and CD8+ repertoires were each analyzed separately, with the exception of combined analyses, where CD4+ and CD8+ sequences were merged in silico. Clonal expansion was defined as at least a 2-fold frequency increase after treatment relative to C1D1, with a pseudocount of 0.5 for undetected baseline clones. Clones with 0 or 1 copy at C1D1 were classified as singleton clones, and clones with 2 or more copies were classified as non-singleton clones. By matching protein sequences in sorted samples from the same patient, clones expanded in unsorted samples were annotated as CD4+, CD8+ or unknown. Wilcoxon tests were applied to paired samples to test diversity changes from C1D1 to C4D1. This is the immuneACCESS table as TCRdb keeps it, with only in-frame sequences that have V and J called. A part of the clones is gone; compared with another copy, unresolved V genes explain less than half, and the rest is unexplained. V and J calls and clone size are as listed in that table; D and trimming were resolved from the DNA. Within this sample are tens of thousands of clones, with more than 70% of them counted one time only. Around 21% of the sample is in the top ten clones.

The germline V gene yields LGHNA for CDR1 and YNFKEQ for CDR2. The CDR3 numbers 16 residues from cysteine through phenylalanine. The entry retains the CDR3 DNA only, 48 bases that are in frame from base 1. V drops 0 bases and J drops 7 bases, leaving 17 bases in between. The input for sequencing was peripheral blood mononuclear cells (PBMCs), taken before the fourth cycle of nivolumab. The sequence was obtained from a human donor with classical Hodgkin lymphoma. This chain is built from TRBV4-2 and TRBJ2-3; the best D guess is TRBD1, with 5 bases matching. The CDR3 here reads CASSQEGDRRANTQYF. At the DNA level, the sequence is TGTGCCAGCAGCCAAGAAGGGGATAGAAGGGCGAATACGCAGTATTTT.